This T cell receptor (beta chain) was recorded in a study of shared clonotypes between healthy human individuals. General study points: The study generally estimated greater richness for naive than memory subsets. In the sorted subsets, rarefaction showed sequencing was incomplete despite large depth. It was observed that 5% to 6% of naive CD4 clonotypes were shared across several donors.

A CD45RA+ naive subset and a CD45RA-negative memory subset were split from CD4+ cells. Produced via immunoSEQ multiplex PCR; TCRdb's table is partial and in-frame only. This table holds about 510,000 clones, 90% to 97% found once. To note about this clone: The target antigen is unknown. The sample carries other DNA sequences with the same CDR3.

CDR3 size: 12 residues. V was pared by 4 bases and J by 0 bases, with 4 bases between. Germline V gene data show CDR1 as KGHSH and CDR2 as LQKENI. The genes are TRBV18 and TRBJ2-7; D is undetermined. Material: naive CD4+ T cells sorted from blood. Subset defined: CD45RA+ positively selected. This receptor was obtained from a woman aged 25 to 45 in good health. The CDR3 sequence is CASSRSSYEQYF. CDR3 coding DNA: TGTGCCAGCTCACGGAGCTCCTACGAGCAGTACTTC.